Reported below is one TCR beta chain. The antigen this receptor binds is unknown. No base qualities exist here, and no much larger clone lies one base off it. Samples from volunteer blood donors who had recovered from COVID-19 were contributed by a second Seattle source. The collaborating institutions used their own protocols to collect whole blood in K2EDTA tubes. For TCRbeta analysis, collaborators shipped samples as frozen whole blood, isolated PBMCs, or DNA extracted from either of those sample types. The data originate from a study of blood T cell repertoires in COVID-19 (TCRdb year 2020). Regarding the study in general: Collaborator samples came from the United States, Italy and Spain and covered acute and convalescent phases of COVID-19. The samples were drawn from two sources: the first 160 participants of the ongoing ImmuneRACE study, and 1,200 or so subjects contributed by 6 global collaborators. The prospective study material was composed of cDNA or gDNA derived from T cells, B-cell-depleted T cells, or PBMCs. Where available, HLA class I and class II types were obtained from metadata supplied by the sample provider rather than from assay-based typing. A de-identified subject ID, COVID-19 status, age in years and sex were almost always included in the sample metadata. The repertoires were released in a freely available public database meant as a resource for research on the immune response to SARS-CoV-2. The dataset comprised deeply sampled blood TCRbeta repertoires from subjects exposed to, actively infected with, or recovered from COVID-19.

TCRbeta CDR3 regions were amplified from genomic DNA using the immunoSEQ Assay, a bias-controlled multiplex PCR. The study's own analysis went as follows. The number of nucleated cells in each sample was estimated by amplification of reference gene primers within the assay. Sequence reads were collapsed and filtered to measure the absolute abundance of every unique TCRbeta CDR3 rearrangement. For each sample, productive Simpson clonality was calculated as the square root of Simpson's diversity index over productive rearrangements. The source is immuneACCESS, and TCRdb retained only in-frame sequences with V and J called. Part of the clones is not carried over; for the studies checked, unresolved V genes explain less than half of this, and the remainder is unexplained. The D gene and trimming were derived from the DNA, and the V and J assignments and clone size from that table. Counted in this sample were fewer than 300,000 clones; approximately 90% of them appeared once. Clones ranked in the top ten supply more than 0.95% of the sample.

Broader findings and caveats from the paper: Clinical and demographic metadata were provided uncurated, with the amount varying by source and participant.

Sequenced: peripheral blood. The receptor was isolated from a woman in her thirties or forties who had recovered from COVID-19.

Here the CDR3 is given as CAWSVGAGQPQHF. DNA sequence: TGTGCCTGGAGTGTTGGGGCCGGTCAGCCCCAGCATTTT. This chain joins TRBV30 to TRBJ1-5; the best D guess is TRBD1, with 5 bases matching. CDR1 GTSNPN and CDR2 SVGIG are derived from the germline V gene (reference sequence). V is shortened by 0 bases, J by 6 bases, and the region joining them spans 9 bases. From its cysteine to its phenylalanine, the CDR3 spans 13 amino acids. Of all the DNA, just the CDR3 is kept, 39 bases in frame from base 1.